The clone carrying this T cell receptor beta chain has only a few counts. This sample was included in a study of blood T cell repertoires in COVID-19. At the level of the study: COVID-19 samples, acute and convalescent, were from the United States, Italy and Spain. T cells, B-cell-depleted T cells, or PBMCs supplied cDNA or gDNA.

The CDR3 runs to 13 residues. Trimming took 4 bases from V and 2 from J, leaving 11 bases between them. Germline V CDR1 and CDR2: SQVTM, ANQGSEA. Assay: immunoSEQ multiplex PCR; the TCRdb copy retains only in-frame clones and omits some. The table has 50,000 or so clones, about nine tenths seen once. What was sequenced was peripheral blood. The V call is TRBV29-1, the J call TRBJ1-2; D perhaps matches TRBD1 (5 bases). This clonotype originated in a human donor with active COVID-19. The donor label of this sample is uncertain. The DNA for the CDR3 is TGCAGCGTTGTAGGGCAGGGCAACTATGGCTACACCTTC. Translating gives CSVVGQGNYGYTF.